This T cell receptor (beta chain) stems from a study of early T cells in non-severe SARS-CoV-2 infection. Study-level information: Alpha and beta chains were unpaired, from unsorted whole-blood bulk RNA.

J lost 7 bases, V lost 0 bases, and 5 bases had no gene match. CDR1 is MNHEY and CDR2 is SVGEGT in the germline V gene. The CDR3 length is 14 residues. Separate cDNA molecules each had unique molecular identifiers attached to them. One entry per CDR3 protein, called by TCRdb with MiXCR from the 5' RACE reads. The sample shows about 80,000 distinct CDR3 sequences, approximately 12% of them seen only once. The TCR comes from an adult who was a healthcare worker with PCR-confirmed SARS-CoV-2 infection or an uninfected control (not recorded which). The donor label of this sample is uncertain. V and J are TRBV6-2 or TRBV6-3 and TRBJ2-5, with 7 bases that match TRBD2. Sequences were derived from whole blood, sampled at baseline. CDR3 DNA sequence: TGTGCCAGCAGTTACTCTAGCGGGTTTGGGACCCAGTACTTC. Protein: CASSYSSGFGTQYF.